This T cell receptor (beta chain) comes out of a study of neoadjuvant nivolumab and ipilimumab in lung cancer. Study outcomes and limitations: Pretherapy blood TCR richness correlated positively with resected tumor richness. TCR richness and clonality were higher in tumors than adjacent uninvolved lung.

Clones were sequenced by immunoSEQ multiplex PCR, and TCRdb holds only the in-frame ones, with some missing. The data contain 39,000 or so clones, 89% of them singletons. About this clone itself: What it binds is unknown.

CDR3 length equals 13 residues. Trimming left V 5 bases short and J 3 bases short, with 12 bases between. Germline loops: CDR1 SGDLS, CDR2 YYNGEE. The origin of this receptor is an adult with non-small cell lung cancer. The V call is TRBV9, the J call TRBJ2-7; D might be TRBD1 (5 bases). Here the sequenced sample was peripheral blood, taken before neoadjuvant nivolumab, alone or with ipilimumab. CDR3: CASRGQGYYEQYF. The CDR3 coding sequence is TGTGCCAGCAGAGGGCAGGGCTACTACGAGCAGTACTTC.